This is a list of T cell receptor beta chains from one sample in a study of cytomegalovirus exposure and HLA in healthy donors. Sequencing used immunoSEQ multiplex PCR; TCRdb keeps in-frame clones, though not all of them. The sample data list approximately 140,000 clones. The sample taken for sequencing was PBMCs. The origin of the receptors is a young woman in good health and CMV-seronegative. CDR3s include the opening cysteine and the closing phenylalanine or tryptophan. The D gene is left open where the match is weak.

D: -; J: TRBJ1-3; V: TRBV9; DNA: TGTGCCAGCAGCGCTTCAGGGGTCCCTGGAAACACCATATATTTT; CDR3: CASSASGVPGNTIYF
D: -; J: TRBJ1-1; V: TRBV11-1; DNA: TGTGCCAGCAGCTACTTCAGCGCCCTGAACACTGAAGCTTTCTTT; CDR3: CASSYFSALNTEAFF
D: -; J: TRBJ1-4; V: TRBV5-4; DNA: TGTGCCAGCAGCTTGGCCGCAGATGAAAAACTGTTTTTT; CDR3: CASSLAADEKLFF
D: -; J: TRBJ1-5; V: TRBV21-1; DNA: TGTGCCAGCAGCAAGGTACAGGGCGGCCAGCCCCAGCATTTT; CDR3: CASSKVQGGQPQHF
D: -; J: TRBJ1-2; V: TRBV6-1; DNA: TGTGCCAGCAGTGAGGGAATAGGCAGGGGTGATGGCTACACCTTC; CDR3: CASSEGIGRGDGYTF
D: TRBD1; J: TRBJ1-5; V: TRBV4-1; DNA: TGCGCCAGCAGCCAGACCGGTATAGGGGGCTATACGGATCAGCCCCAGCATTTT; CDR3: CASSQTGIGGYTDQPQHF
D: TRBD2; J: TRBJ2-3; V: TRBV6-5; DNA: TGTGCCAGCAGTTACGGGACTAGCGGCACAGATACGCAGTATTTT; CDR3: CASSYGTSGTDTQYF
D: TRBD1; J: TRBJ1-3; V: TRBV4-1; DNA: TGCGCCAGCAGCCCGAATCCGGGACAGGGACCCGGAAACACCATATATTTT; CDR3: CASSPNPGQGPGNTIYF
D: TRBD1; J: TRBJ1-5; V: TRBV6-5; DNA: TGTGCCAGCAGCCGGGACAGCTATAGCAATCAGCCCCAGCATTTT; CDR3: CASSRDSYSNQPQHF
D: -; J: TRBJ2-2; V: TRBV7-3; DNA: TGTGCCAGCAGCTTAACAGGGGGTGGACAGTGGAACACCGGGGAGCTGTTTTTT; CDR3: CASSLTGGGQWNTGELFF
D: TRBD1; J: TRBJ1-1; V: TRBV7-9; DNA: TGTGCCAGCAGCTCTCGACAGGGGGTGAATCACACTGAAGCTTTCTTT; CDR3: CASSSRQGVNHTEAFF
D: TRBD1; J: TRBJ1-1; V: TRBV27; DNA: TGTGCCAGCAGACTATACAGGGGTAGCACTGAAGCTTTCTTT; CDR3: CASRLYRGSTEAFF
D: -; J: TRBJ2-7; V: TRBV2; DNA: TGTGCCACGGGGGAGATGCATTACGAGCAGTACTTC; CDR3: CATGEMHYEQYF
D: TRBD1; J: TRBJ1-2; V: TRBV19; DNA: TGTGCCAGTAGTATTTCGGCAGGGGGACTCTATGGCTACACCTTC; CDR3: CASSISAGGLYGYTF
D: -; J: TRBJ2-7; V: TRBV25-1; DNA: TGTGCCAGCAGTGATAACAGGTATGGTGACGAGCAGTACTTC; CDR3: CASSDNRYGDEQYF
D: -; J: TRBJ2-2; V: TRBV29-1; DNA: TGCAGCGTTGAAGCGAGGGAGAACACCGGGGAGCTGTTTTTT; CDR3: CSVEARENTGELFF
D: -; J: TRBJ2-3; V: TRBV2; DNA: TGTGCCAGCAGTGAACAACTGTTCACAGATACGCAGTATTTT; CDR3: CASSEQLFTDTQYF
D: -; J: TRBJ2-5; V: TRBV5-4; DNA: TGTGCCAGCAGCTTGGGGGTGGCGGTTAATGAAGAGACCCAGTACTTC; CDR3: CASSLGVAVNEETQYF
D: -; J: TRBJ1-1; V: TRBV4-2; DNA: TGTGCCAGCAGCCGCCAGGGTTCTGAAGCTTTCTTT; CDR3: CASSRQGSEAFF
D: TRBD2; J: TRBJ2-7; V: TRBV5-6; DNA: TGTGCCAGCACCGCGGGGGGGGGTAGCTACGAGCAGTACTTC; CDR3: CASTAGGGSYEQYF
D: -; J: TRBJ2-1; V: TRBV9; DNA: TGTGCCAGCAGTCCAACTCATTCTAGCGCTTACAATGAGCAGTTCTTC; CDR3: CASSPTHSSAYNEQFF
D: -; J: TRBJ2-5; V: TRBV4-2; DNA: TGTGCCAGCAGCCAAGCCCGGGAAGAGACCCAGTACTTC; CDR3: CASSQAREETQYF
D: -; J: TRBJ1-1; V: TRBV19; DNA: TGTGCCAGTAGTACGACGGGGAACACTGAAGCTTTCTTT; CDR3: CASSTTGNTEAFF
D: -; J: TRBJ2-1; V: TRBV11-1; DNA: TGTGCCAGCAGCTCGTTCCCAGTCAGCAATGAGCAGTTCTTC; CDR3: CASSSFPVSNEQFF
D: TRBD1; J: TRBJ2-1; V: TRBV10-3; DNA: TGTGCCACCGATCCCCGGGGACAGGGTAGAGGTGAGCAGTTCTTC; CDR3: CATDPRGQGRGEQFF
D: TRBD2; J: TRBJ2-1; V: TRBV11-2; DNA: TGTGCCAGCAGCTTAGAGCTAGCGGGATACAATGAGCAGTTCTTC; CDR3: CASSLELAGYNEQFF
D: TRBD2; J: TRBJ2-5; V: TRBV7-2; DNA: TGTGCCAGCAGCTTAGGGCAGACTAGCGGGAAAGAGACCCAGTACTTC; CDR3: CASSLGQTSGKETQYF
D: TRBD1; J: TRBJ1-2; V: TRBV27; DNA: TGTGCCAGCAGTGGACAGGCCTTCTATGGCTACACCTTC; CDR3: CASSGQAFYGYTF
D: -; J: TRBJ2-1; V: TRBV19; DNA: TGTGCCAGCAGTATAGATCGGTCAGGGTCCTACAATGAGCAGTTCTTC; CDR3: CASSIDRSGSYNEQFF
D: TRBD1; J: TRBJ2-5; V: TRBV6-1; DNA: TGTGCCAGCAGTTTGATGGCAGGGGGTGGGGAGACCCAGTACTTC; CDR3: CASSLMAGGGETQYF
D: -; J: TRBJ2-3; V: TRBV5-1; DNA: TGCGCCAGCAGCTTGGGCGGGGCGACAGATACGCAGTATTTT; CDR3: CASSLGGATDTQYF
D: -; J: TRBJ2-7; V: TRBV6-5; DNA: TGTGCCAGCAGTTCCCGGTTCGAGCAGTACTTC; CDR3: CASSSRFEQYF
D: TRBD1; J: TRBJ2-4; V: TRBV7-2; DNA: TGTGCCAGCAGCTTGGGGACAGGGGGAAACATTCAGTACTTC; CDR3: CASSLGTGGNIQYF
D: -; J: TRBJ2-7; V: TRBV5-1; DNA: TGCGCCAGCAGCTTGCTACAGGGTCAGTACGAGCAGTACTTC; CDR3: CASSLLQGQYEQYF
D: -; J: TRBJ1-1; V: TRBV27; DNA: TGTGCCAGCACCCGGGGTGGGGAGAACACTGAAGCTTTCTTT; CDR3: CASTRGGENTEAFF
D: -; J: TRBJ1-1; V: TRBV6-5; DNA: TGTGCCAGCAGCTTAATGGGGGGATCGGATGAAGCTTTCTTT; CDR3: CASSLMGGSDEAFF
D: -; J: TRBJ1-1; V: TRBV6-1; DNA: TGTGCCAGCAGTGACTACCATTCGAGAAACACTGAAGCTTTCTTT; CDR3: CASSDYHSRNTEAFF
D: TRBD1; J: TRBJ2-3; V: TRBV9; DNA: TGTGCCAGCAGCGCTTCGACAGGGCCAGGGGGAGATACGCAGTATTTT; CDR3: CASSASTGPGGDTQYF
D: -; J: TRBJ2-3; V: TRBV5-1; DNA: TGCGCCAGCAGCTTGATGCAGGTCGGTACGCAGTATTTT; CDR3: CASSLMQVGTQYF
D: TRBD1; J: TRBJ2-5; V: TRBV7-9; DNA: TGTGCCAGCAGCCGAAATGACAGGGGGCGCGGAGAGACCCAGTACTTC; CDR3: CASSRNDRGRGETQYF
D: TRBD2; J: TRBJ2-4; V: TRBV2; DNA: TGTGCCAGCAGGCTCCGACTAGCGGGAGGTCTGAACATTCAGTACTTC; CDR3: CASRLRLAGGLNIQYF
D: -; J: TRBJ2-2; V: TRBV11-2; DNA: TGTGCCAGCCAACAGGGTTTATCAACCGGGGAGCTGTTTTTT; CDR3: CASQQGLSTGELFF
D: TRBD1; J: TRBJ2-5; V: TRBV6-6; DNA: TGTGCCAGCAGTTACTCGACTGGACAGGAAGAGACCCAGTACTTC; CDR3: CASSYSTGQEETQYF
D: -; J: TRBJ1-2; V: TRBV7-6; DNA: TGTGCCAGCAGCCCGCCCCGCGGTGACTATGGCTACACCTTC; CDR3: CASSPPRGDYGYTF
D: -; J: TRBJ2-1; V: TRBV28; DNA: TGTGCCAGCAGTCGAGAGGGTGGTAGCTCCTACAATGAGCAGTTCTTC; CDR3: CASSREGGSSYNEQFF
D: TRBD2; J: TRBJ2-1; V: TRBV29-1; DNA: TGCAGCGCGGGACTAGCGGGAGGCCTAAGCTCCTACAATGAGCAGTTCTTC; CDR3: CSAGLAGGLSSYNEQFF
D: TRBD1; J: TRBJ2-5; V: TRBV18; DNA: TGTGCCAGCTCACCACTTGAGATGATACAGGGGCCAGAGACCCAGTACTTC; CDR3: CASSPLEMIQGPETQYF
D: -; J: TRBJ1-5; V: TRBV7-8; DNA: TGTGCCAGCAGCTTAGGCAGGTTTTTGGATCAGCCCCAGCATTTT; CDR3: CASSLGRFLDQPQHF
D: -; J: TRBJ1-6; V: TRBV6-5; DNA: TGTGCCAGCAGCTCAGACAACTATAATTCACCCCTCCACTTT; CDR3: CASSSDNYNSPLHF
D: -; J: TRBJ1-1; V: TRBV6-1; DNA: TGTGCCAGCAGAGCTGACAGGAACACTGAAGCTTTCTTT; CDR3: CASRADRNTEAFF
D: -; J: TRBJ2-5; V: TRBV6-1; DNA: TGTGCCAGCATCGACACCGGACGCCCGGGGGAGACCCAGTACTTC; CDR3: CASIDTGRPGETQYF
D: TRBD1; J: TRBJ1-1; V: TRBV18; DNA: TGTGCCAGCTCACCACCCTCGACAGGGAGTAGAATACGCGCTTTCTTT; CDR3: CASSPPSTGSRIRAFF
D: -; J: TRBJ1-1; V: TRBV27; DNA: TGTGCCAGCAGTCCAACAGGGAACTGGGGAGCTTTCTTT; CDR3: CASSPTGNWGAFF
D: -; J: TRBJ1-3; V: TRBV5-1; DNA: TGCGCCAGCAGCTCCGACAGTAACTCTGGAAACACCATATATTTT; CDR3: CASSSDSNSGNTIYF
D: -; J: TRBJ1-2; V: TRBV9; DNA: TGTGCCAGCAGCACTAGGGTGCGGGAGGGTGGCTACACCTTC; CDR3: CASSTRVREGGYTF
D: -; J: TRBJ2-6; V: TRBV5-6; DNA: TGTGCCAGCAGCTTGGGTCCGAGCTCTGGGGCCAACGTCCTGACTTTC; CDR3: CASSLGPSSGANVLTF
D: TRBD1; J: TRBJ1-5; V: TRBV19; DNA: TGTGCCAGTAGTACCGGGACAGGCAGTCAGCCCCAGCATTTT; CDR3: CASSTGTGSQPQHF
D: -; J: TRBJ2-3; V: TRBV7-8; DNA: TGTGCCAGCAGCTGGGCGCAGATTTCAGATACGCAGTATTTT; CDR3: CASSWAQISDTQYF
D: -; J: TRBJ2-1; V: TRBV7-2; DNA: TGTGCCAGCAGCTTACGAGGCATTGAGCAGTTCTTC; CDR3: CASSLRGIEQFF
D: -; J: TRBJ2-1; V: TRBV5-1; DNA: TGCGCCAGCAGCTTTTTAGGGCAGGGCAATGAGCAGTTCTTC; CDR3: CASSFLGQGNEQFF